This entry lists 6 T cell receptor beta chains sequenced from one sample in a study of shared clonotypes between healthy human individuals. The table came from immunoSEQ multiplex PCR; TCRdb's copy has only in-frame clones and leaves some out. The table records over 2,000,000 clones, about 94% of them present only once. The naive CD8 fraction comprised CD45RO-negative cells positively selected for CCR7 and excluded terminally differentiated effector memory CD45RA+ cells. Sequenced material: naive CD8+ T cells from PBMCs. Receptors originate from a man aged 18-30 years in good health. Some clones in this sample may be carry-over from other donors' samples.

Of note for this clone: Other DNA variants within this sample encode the same CDR3. V usage is TRBV15 and J usage is TRBJ2-1; D remains ambiguous. CDR3 length: 11 amino acids. From germline, CDR1 is LNHNV and CDR2 YYDKDF (reference sequence). The V end lost 5 bases, the J end lost 5 bases, and 4 bases lay between the germline ends. The CDR3 spells CATSGNNEQFF. In DNA, the CDR3 is TGTGCCACCAGCGGGAACAATGAGCAGTTCTTC.

The V gene is TRBV9, the J gene TRBJ2-5, with a weak D call TRBD1 (5 bases). Trimming shortened V by 0 bases and J by 4 bases, and 13 bases separated the two germline ends. CDR3 length: 15 amino acids. Germline CDR1 is SGDLS and CDR2 is YYNGEE. The CDR3 region has the DNA TGTGCCAGCAGCGTAGAACCAGGGTTGACAGAGACCCAGTACTTC. Protein: CASSVEPGLTETQYF. The full variable domain, in which reference TRBV9 and TRBJ2-5 provide the parts outside the CDR3, is DSGVTQTPKHLITATGQRVTLRCSPRSGDLSVYWYQQSLDQGLQFLIQYYNGEERAKGNILERFSAQQFPDLHSELNLSSLELGDSALYFCASSVEPGLTETQYFGPGTRLLVL.

Notes on this clone: Other DNA sequences in this specimen translate into the identical CDR3. This chain joins TRBV6-5 and TRBJ2-5; 9 bases are shared with TRBD2. J gave up 5 bases and V 2 bases, and 0 bases lay outside the gene matches. CDR1 MNHEY and CDR2 SVGAGI come from the germline V gene. The CDR3 runs 13 residues. CDR3 nucleotides: TGTGCCAGCAGTTACGGACTAGCGGAGACCCAGTACTTC. Translated, it gives CASSYGLAETQYF.

J is TRBJ1-2 and V is TRBV9; D might be TRBD1 (6 bases). With 0 bases removed from V and 5 bases from J, the gap between germline ends came to 11 bases. This CDR3 is built from 14 residues. Per germline, CDR1 SGDLS and CDR2 YYNGEE. The chain's CDR3 is CASSVGRGPYGYTF. For the CDR3, the DNA is TGTGCCAGCAGCGTAGGCAGGGGACCTTATGGCTACACCTTC.

This chain uses TRBV5-1 with TRBJ2-7; the D is unclear. The CDR3 extends over 14 amino acids. The V gene lost 0 bases and the J gene lost 5 bases, with 12 bases spanning the gap. Germline lookup yields CDR1 SGHRS and CDR2 YFSETQ. The CDR3 DNA is TGCGCCAGCAGCTTGGAGGCCGGGTTCAACGAGCAGTACTTC. Translated: CASSLEAGFNEQYF.

This clone was seen just once. V and J are TRBV4-1 and TRBJ1-2, with TRBD1 matching over 7 bases. The CDR3 extends over 14 amino acids. Germline lookup yields CDR1 MGHRA and CDR2 YSYEKL. With 1 base clipped from V and 8 bases from J, the junction kept 7 bases outside the gene matches. The CDR3 reads CASSQGPRGNGYTF. Here the CDR3 DNA reads TGCGCCAGCAGCCAAGGTCCCAGGGGGAACGGCTACACCTTC.